This TCR beta chain was captured in a study of long-term antiretroviral therapy in people with HIV (dated by TCRdb to between 2021 and 2023). Study-wide context: Collection of the earliest samples took place about a decade ahead of the 2015 WHO recommendation for immediate ART, at a time when ART was typically delayed until CD4 counts fell. No cross-contamination during QIAcube processing was shown when test extractions of a monoclonal T-cell line were performed alongside 30 to 40 polyclonal samples. About 35% of the 30 participants with HIV were female. The cohort contributed over 150 cryopreserved PBMC samples from about 33 adults with confirmed HIV infection, collected serially over a mean of around six years (range 1-12). Whether ART initiation and durable HIV suppression were associated with changes in peripheral blood TRB repertoire composition and diversity was tested in a retrospective serial study.

To be included, a participant needed at least one PBMC sample from before ART initiation plus at least two post-ART samples. Treatment was received in the United States of America by all participants with HIV. Cryopreserved samples of about 1-11 million PBMC were thawed and washed before DNA extraction. At the time of the earliest PBMC sample, participants with HIV were aged between 23 and 54 years. PBMC samples were contributed by each participant from 1-4 timepoints before ART initiation and 2-8 timepoints after ART initiation, with a median of 7 samples. Serial HIV viral load, CD4+ T-cell count, ART history and demographic data were obtained for every participant. Genomic DNA was extracted from unsorted PBMC with a Qiagen kit on a QIAcube, with processing performed in batches of 12 samples. What the research found in general, with its limitations: The repertoire was dominated across all time points by expanded TRB clones identified before ART initiation, although this dominance was seen to fluctuate and to decrease in many PLHIV after ART. Inferences about post-ART repertoire changes are limited because no data were available on ART adherence, viral resistance or therapy changes. Because pre-ART samples had limited cell numbers, profiling was done on unsorted PBMC rather than on sorted CD4+ and CD8+ T cells. Starting ART was linked to a significant rise in TRB diversity, yet even with long-term ART the diversity remained significantly lower than in transplant donor controls. Narrower CDR3 length ranges were observed in HIV repertoires than in controls, and an antigen-experienced repertoire with only a slight naive shift after ART was suggested by the network structure. Limited PBMC availability meant only the TCR beta chain was sequenced, without alpha chain pairing. The samples span the years 2004 to 2017, and the ART regimens used may be less effective than current regimens.

This clone was picked up one time. No cognate antigen has been identified for it. No clone much larger than this one lies a single base away; base qualities are absent. Sequencing of the TRB variable region was done with the immunoSEQ hsTCRB v3.0 assay at survey level resolution. The target sequencing depth for TRB was about 40,000-50,000 T-cell genomes per sample. An Illumina MiSeq with a v3 150-cycle kit was used to sequence the pooled TRB libraries. Concerning the study's data processing: Repertoire analysis was performed in R inside a reproducible Nextflow workflow that covered QC, data transformation and analysis. LymphoSeq2, an R package for exploring AIRR-Seq data, was used to implement the custom analyses. After excluding a few samples that yielded fewer than 5000 total TRB sequences, 150 to 200 HIV repertoires remained for analysis. Of the 188 retained HIV repertoires, almost 60 were collected before and 120 to 130 after ART initiation. Repertoires were downsampled to 5000 TRB nucleotide sequences, and summary statistics were averaged over 100 downsampling iterations. TRB sequences were retained for analysis only if CDR3 regions of at least seven amino acids were present. Diversity was measured with a Shannon entropy-derived clonality score and the Gini coefficient. In repertoire networks, the top 5000 CDR3 amino acid sequences were linked whenever an edit distance of one separated two sequences. For TRB CDR3 amino acid sequences, antigen specificity groups and MHC restriction were predicted with GLIPH2. To flag known associations with CMV, EBV, HIV or tissue antigens, CDR3 amino acid sequences were compared against VDJdb and McPAS-TCR. Pre-ART, post-ART and control groups were compared with Wilcoxon signed-rank tests and Holm-Bonferroni correction. What TCRdb holds here is the immuneACCESS table cut down to in-frame rearrangements. Part of the clones is not present; checked against another copy, under half of the missing clones reflect an unresolved V gene, and the others are unexplained. V, J and clone size are those of that table, while D and trimming were read from the DNA. In this sample the table shows under 20,000 clones, about 80% of which occur a single time. The ten top clones hold roughly 10% of the sample.

The CDR3 sequence holds 18 residues, the cysteine and phenylalanine included. This entry keeps only the CDR3 DNA: 54 bases, framed from base 1. The rearranged segments are TRBV21-1 and TRBJ1-5; TRBD1, the table's D call, was not compared with the DNA. TRBV21-1 has pseudogene status. The TCR comes from a woman between 35 and 50 years old with HIV. The source was unsorted PBMCs, collected 0.2 years after starting antiretroviral therapy. The CDR3 reads CASSKWAYKQGYNQPQHF. At the DNA level, the sequence is TGTGCCAGCAGCAAATGGGCATACAAACAGGGATACAATCAGCCCCAGCATTTT.